The next 5 T cell receptor beta chains were all read from a single sample in a study of blood T cells in healthy people across ages (dated by TCRdb to about 2015). The method was 5' RACE. For sequencing, an Illumina HiSeq 2500 was employed. A second PCR of roughly 6 to 11 cycles was run with a J-beta primer mix and a sample-barcoded 5' primer. The public sequencing data were trimmed at Q25 with fastp and processed into clonotypes with MiXCR by TCRdb, which kept only in-frame beta chains. Each record represents a unique CDR3 protein, reported with the most common genes and DNA among its rows. In all, the sample holds 700,000 to 950,000 distinct CDR3 sequences, and about 40% of those were seen once. Around a fifth of the sample rests with the top ten. The sequencing sample was made of blood. These TCRs come from a woman aged 60-70 years in good health.

This clonotype was seen repeatedly, ten times or more. The J gene is TRBJ2-2, the V gene TRBV7-2; the match to TRBD1 covers 8 bases. Trimming took 1 base from V and 6 from J; bases not matched to a gene: 7. CDR3 size: 16 residues. Germline assignment: CDR1 SGHTA and CDR2 FQGNSA. CDR3 coding DNA: TGTGCCAGCAGCTTAGATTTCTCGACAGGGGCCGGGGAGCTGTTTTTT. This encodes CASSLDFSTGAGELFF. Based on the CDR3 plus reference TRBV7-2 and TRBJ2-2, the full variable domain is GAGVSQSPSNKVTEKGKDVELRCDPISGHTALYWYRQSLGQGLEFLIYFQGNSAPDKSGLPSDRFSAERTGGSVSTLTIQRTQQEDSAVYLCASSLDFSTGAGELFFGEGSRLTVL.

The chain uses TRBV10-3 and TRBJ1-1, with unresolved D. The germline gives CDR1 ENHRY, CDR2 SYGVKD. The CDR3 runs 14 residues. V lost 7 bases and J 0 bases, leaving 12 bases between the germline ends. The CDR3 spells CAINSGGMNTEAFF. The CDR3 DNA sequence: TGTGCCATCAACTCCGGTGGCATGAACACTGAAGCTTTCTTT.

This clonotype was seen a few times. V gene TRBV6-2 or TRBV6-3 combines with J gene TRBJ1-4, with 7 bases aligning to TRBD1. The CDR3 sequence is 14 residues long. The germline V gene has CDR1 MNHEY and CDR2 SVGEGT. J was trimmed by 8 bases and V by 5 bases; bases with no gene match: 8. The CDR3 coding sequence is TGTGCCAGCAGTCTAGACAGGGACGGAGAAAAACTGTTTTTT. It is translated as CASSLDRDGEKLFF.

This clonotype turned up a few times. The rearrangement links TRBV15 to TRBJ1-1; 9 bases line up with TRBD1. The V segment lost 5 bases and the J segment 9 bases; nucleotides outside the gene matches: 10. The CDR3 covers 14 residues. Germline V gives CDR1 LNHNV, CDR2 YYDKDF (reference sequence). Here the CDR3 DNA reads TGTGCCACCAGCGGCACCGGGACAGGGTGGAAAGCTTTCTTT. Protein: CATSGTGTGWKAFF.

The chain recombines TRBV2 with TRBJ2-3, with 8 bases aligning to TRBD2. The CDR3 is made up of 21 amino acids. V shed 5 bases, J shed 6 bases, and the junction held 28 bases outside the gene matches. Germline V gene data show CDR1 as SNHLY and CDR2 as FYNNEI. The CDR3 region is CASSPHLPTNPGLVTPDTQYF. DNA for the CDR3: TGTGCCAGCAGTCCTCACCTCCCCACAAATCCGGGACTAGTGACGCCCGATACGCAGTATTTT.